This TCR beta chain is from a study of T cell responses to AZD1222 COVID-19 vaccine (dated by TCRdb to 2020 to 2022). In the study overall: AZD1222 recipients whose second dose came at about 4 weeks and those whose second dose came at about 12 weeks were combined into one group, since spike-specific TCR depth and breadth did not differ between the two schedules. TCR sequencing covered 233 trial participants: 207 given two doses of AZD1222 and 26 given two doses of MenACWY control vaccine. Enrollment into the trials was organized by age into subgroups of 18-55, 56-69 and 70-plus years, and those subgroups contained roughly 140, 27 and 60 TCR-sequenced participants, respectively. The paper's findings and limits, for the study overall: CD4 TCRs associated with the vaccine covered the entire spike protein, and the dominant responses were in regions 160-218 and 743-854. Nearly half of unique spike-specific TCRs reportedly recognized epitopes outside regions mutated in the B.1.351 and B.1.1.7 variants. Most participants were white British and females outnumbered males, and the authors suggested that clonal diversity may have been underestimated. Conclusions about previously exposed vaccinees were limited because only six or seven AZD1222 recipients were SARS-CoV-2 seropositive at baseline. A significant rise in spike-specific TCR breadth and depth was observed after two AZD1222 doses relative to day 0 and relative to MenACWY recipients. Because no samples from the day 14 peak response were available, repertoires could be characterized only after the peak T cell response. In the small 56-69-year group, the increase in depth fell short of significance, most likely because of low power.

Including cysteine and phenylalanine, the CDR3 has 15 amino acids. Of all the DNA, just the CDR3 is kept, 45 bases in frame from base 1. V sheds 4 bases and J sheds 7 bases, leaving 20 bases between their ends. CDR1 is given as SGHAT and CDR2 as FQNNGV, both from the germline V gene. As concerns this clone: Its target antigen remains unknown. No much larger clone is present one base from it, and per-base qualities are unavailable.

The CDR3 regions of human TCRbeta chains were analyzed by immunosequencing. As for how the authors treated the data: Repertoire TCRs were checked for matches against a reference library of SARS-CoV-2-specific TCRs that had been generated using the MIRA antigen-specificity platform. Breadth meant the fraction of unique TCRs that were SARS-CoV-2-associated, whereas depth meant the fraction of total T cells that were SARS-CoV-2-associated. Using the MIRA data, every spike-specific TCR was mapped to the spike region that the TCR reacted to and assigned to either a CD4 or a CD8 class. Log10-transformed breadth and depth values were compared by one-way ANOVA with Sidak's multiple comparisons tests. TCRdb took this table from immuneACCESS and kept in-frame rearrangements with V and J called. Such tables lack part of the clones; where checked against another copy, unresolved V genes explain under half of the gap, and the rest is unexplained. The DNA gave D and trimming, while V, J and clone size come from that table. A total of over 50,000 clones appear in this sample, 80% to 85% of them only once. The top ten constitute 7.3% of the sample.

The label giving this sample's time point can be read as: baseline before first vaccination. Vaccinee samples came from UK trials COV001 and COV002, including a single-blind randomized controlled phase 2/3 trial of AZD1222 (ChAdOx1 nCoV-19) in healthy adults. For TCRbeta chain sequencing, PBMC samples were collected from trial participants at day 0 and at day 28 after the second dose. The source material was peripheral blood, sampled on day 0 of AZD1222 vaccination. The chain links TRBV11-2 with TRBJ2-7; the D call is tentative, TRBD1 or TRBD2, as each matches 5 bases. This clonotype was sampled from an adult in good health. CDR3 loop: CASSSSGTRDTEQYF. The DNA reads TGTGCCAGCAGCTCTTCCGGGACGCGCGATACGGAGCAGTACTTC.